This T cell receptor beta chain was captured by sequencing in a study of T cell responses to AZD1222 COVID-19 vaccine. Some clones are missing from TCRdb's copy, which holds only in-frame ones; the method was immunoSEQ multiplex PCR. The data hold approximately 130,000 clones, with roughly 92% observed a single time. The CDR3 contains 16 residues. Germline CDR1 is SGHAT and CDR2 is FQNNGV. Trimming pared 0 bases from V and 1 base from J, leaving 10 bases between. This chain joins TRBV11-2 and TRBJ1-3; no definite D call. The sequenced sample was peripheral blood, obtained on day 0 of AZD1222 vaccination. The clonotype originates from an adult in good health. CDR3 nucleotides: TGTGCCAGCAGCTTAGATCCAGGACGTTCTGGAAACACCATATATTTT. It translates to CASSLDPGRSGNTIYF.